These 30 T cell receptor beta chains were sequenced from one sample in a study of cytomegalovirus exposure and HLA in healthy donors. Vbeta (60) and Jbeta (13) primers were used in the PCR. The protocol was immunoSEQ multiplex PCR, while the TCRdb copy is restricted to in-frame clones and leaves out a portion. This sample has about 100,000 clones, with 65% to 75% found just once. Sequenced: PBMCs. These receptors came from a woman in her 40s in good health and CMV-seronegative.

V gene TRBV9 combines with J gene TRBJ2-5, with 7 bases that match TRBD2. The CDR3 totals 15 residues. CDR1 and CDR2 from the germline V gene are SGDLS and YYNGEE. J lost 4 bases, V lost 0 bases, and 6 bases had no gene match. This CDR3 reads CASSVAPGRRETQYF. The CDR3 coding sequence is TGTGCCAGCAGCGTAGCCCCCGGGAGGCGAGAGACCCAGTACTTC. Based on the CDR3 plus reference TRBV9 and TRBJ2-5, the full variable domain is DSGVTQTPKHLITATGQRVTLRCSPRSGDLSVYWYQQSLDQGLQFLIQYYNGEERAKGNILERFSAQQFPDLHSELNLSSLELGDSALYFCASSVAPGRRETQYFGPGTRLLVL.

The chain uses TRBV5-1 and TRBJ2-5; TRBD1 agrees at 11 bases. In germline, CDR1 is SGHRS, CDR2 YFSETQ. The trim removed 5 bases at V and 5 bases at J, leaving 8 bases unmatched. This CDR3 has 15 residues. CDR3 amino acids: CASSPDRGQRETQYF. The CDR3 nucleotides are TGCGCCAGCAGTCCGGACAGGGGGCAGAGGGAGACCCAGTACTTC.

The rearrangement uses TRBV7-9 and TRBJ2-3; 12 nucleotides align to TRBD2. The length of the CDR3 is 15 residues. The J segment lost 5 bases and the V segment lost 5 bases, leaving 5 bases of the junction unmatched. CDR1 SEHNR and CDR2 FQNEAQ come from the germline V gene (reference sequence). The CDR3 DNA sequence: TGTGCCAGCAGCGCCCGACTAGCGGGGGTAGATACGCAGTATTTT. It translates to CASSARLAGVDTQYF.

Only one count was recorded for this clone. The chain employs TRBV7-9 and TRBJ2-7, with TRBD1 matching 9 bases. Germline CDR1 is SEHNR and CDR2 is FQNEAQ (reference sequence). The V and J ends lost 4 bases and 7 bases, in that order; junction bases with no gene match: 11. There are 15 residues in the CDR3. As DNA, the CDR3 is TGTGCCAGCAGCTGGCCGGGACAGGGCCTGTTAGAGCAGTACTTC. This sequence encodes CASSWPGQGLLEQYF.

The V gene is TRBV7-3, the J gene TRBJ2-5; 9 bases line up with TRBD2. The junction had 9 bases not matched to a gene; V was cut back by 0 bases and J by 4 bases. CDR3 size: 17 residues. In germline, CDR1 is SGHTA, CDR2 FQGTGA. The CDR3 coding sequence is TGTGCCAGCAGCTTAACGTTACCAGCGGGGGGTGGAGAGACCCAGTACTTC. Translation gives CASSLTLPAGGGETQYF.

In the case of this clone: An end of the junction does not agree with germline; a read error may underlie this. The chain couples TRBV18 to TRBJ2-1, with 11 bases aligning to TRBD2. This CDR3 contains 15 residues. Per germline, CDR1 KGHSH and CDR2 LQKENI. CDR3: CASSPLAGDYNEQFF. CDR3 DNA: TGTGCCAGCTCTCCACTAGCGGGGGACTACAATGAGCAGTTCTTC. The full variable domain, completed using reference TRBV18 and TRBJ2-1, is NAGVMQNPRHLVRRRGQEARLRCSPMKGHSHVYWYRQLPEEGLKFMVYLQKENIIDESGMPKERFSAEFPKEGPSILRIQQVVRGDSAAYFCASSPLAGDYNEQFFGPGTRLTVL.

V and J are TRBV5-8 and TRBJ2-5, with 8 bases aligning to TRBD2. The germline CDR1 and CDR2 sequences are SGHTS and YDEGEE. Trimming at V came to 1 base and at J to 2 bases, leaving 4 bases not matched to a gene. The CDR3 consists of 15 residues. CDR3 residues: CASSLISGTQETQYF. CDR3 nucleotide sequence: TGTGCCAGCAGCTTGATTAGCGGGACACAAGAGACCCAGTACTTC. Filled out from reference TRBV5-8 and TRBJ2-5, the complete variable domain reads EAGVTQSPTHLIKTRGQQATLRCSPISGHTSVYWYQQALGLGLQFLLWYDEGEERNRGNFPPRFSGRQFPNYSSELNVNALELEDSALYLCASSLISGTQETQYFGPGTRLLVL.

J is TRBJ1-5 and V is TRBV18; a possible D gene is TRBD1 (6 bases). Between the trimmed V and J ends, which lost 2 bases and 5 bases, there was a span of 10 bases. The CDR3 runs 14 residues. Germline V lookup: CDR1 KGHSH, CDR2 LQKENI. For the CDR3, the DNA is TGTGCCAGCTCACCAGGGGGCGCAGATCAGCCCCAGCATTTT. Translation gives CASSPGGADQPQHF.

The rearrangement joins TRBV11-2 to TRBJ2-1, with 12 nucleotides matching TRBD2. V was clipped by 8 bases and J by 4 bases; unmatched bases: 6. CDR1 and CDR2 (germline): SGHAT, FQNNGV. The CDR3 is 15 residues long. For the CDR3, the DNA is TGTGCCAGCCGAAGACTAGCGGGGGCTTACAATGAGCAGTTCTTC. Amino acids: CASRRLAGAYNEQFF.

CDR3 sequence reads: CASSLMTGEETQYF. The CDR3 region has the DNA TGCGCCAGCAGCTTGATGACAGGGGAAGAGACCCAGTACTTC. The chain is built from TRBV5-1 and TRBJ2-5; 8 positions agree with TRBD1. This CDR3 contains 14 residues. In germline, CDR1 is SGHRS, CDR2 YFSETQ. The V and J ends lost 1 base and 3 bases, in that order; junction bases with no gene match: 2.

In DNA form, the CDR3 reads TGTGCCAGCAGCGCGCCTAGGGTAGGACGGGACAGGACCCAAGAGACCCAGTACTTC. It codes for CASSAPRVGRDRTQETQYF. The J gene is TRBJ2-5, the V gene TRBV21-1; no check of the table's D call, TRBD1, against the DNA was made. TRBV21-1 is shown as a pseudogene. The CDR3 runs 19 residues.

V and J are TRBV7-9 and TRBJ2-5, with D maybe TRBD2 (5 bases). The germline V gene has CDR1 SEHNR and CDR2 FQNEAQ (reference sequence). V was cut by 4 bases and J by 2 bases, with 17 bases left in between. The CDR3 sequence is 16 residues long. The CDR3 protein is CASSSREPTSQETQYF. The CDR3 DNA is TGTGCCAGCAGCTCACGGGAACCAACATCACAAGAGACCCAGTACTTC.

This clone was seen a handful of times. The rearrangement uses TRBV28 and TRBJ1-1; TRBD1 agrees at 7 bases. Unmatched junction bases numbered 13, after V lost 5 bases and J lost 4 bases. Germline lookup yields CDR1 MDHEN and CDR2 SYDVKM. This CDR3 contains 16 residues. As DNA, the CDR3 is TGTGCCAGCAGTCCTAAGGAGGGGGCTAGGGTCACTGAAGCTTTCTTT. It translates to CASSPKEGARVTEAFF. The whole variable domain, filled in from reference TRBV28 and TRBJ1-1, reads DVKVTQSSRYLVKRTGEKVFLECVQDMDHENMFWYRQDPGLGLRLIYFSYDVKMKEKGDIPEGYSVSREKKERFSLILESASTNQTSMYLCASSPKEGARVTEAFFGQGTRLTVV.

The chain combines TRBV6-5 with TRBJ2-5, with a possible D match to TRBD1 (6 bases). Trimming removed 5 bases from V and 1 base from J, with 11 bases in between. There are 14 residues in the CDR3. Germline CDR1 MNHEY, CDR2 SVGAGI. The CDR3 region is CASSRTETQETQYF. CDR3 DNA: TGTGCCAGCAGTCGGACAGAAACCCAAGAGACCCAGTACTTC.

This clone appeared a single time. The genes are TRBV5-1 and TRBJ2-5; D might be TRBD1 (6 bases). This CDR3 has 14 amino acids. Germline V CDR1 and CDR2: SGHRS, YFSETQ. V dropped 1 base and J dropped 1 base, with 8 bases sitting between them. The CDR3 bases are TGCGCCAGCAGCTTGAGGGGGACCCAAGAGACCCAGTACTTC. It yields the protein CASSLRGTQETQYF.

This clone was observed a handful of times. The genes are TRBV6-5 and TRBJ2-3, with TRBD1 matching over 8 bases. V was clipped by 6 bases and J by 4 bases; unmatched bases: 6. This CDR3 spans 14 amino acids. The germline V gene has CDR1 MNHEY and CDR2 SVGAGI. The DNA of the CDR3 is TGTGCCAGCAGCTGGACAGGGTCAGCAGATACGCAGTATTTT. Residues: CASSWTGSADTQYF.

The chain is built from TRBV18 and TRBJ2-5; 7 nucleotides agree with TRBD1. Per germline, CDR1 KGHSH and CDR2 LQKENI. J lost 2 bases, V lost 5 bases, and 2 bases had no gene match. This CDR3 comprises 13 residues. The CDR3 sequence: CASSRDRQETQYF. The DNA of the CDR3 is TGTGCCAGCTCAAGGGACAGACAAGAGACCCAGTACTTC. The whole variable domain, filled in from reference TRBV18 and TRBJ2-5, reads NAGVMQNPRHLVRRRGQEARLRCSPMKGHSHVYWYRQLPEEGLKFMVYLQKENIIDESGMPKERFSAEFPKEGPSILRIQQVVRGDSAAYFCASSRDRQETQYFGPGTRLLVL.

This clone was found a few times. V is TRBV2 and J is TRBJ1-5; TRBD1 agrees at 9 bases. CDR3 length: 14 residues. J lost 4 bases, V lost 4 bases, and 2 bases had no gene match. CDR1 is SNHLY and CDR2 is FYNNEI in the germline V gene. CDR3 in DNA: TGTGCCAGCAGTGCGGACAGGGGAAATCAGCCCCAGCATTTT. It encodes CASSADRGNQPQHF. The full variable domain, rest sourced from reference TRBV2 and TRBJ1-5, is EPEVTQTPSHQVTQMGQEVILRCVPISNHLYFYWYRQILGQKVEFLVSFYNNEISEKSEIFDDQFSVERPDGSNFTLKIRSTKLEDSAMYFCASSADRGNQPQHFGDGTRLSIL.

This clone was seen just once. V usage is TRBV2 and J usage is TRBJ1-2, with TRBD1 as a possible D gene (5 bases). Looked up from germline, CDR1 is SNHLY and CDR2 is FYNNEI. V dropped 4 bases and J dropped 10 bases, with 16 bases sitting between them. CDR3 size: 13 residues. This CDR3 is CASSGGVGNSYTF. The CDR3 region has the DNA TGTGCCAGCAGTGGGGGGGTGGGAAACTCCTACACCTTC.

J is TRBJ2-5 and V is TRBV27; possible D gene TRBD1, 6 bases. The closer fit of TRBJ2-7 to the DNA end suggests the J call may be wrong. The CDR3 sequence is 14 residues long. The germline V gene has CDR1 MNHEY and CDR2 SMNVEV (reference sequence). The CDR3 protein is CASSPRTDAYEQYF. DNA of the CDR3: TGTGCCAGCAGTCCCCGGACAGATGCCTACGAGCAGTACTTC.

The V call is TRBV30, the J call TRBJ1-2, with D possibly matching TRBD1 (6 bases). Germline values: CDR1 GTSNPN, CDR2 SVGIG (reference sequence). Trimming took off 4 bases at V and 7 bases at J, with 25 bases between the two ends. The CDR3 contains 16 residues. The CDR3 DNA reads TGTGCCTGGAACCACCTTGACAAGGGGGGGAAGAGTGGCTACACCTTC. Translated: CAWNHLDKGGKSGYTF.

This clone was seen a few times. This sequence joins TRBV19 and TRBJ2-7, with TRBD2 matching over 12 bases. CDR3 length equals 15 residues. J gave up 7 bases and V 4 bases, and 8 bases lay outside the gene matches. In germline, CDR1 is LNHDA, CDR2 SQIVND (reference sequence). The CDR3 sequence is CASSTLTSGRREQYF. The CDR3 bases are TGTGCCAGTAGTACCCTGACTAGCGGGAGACGTGAGCAGTACTTC.

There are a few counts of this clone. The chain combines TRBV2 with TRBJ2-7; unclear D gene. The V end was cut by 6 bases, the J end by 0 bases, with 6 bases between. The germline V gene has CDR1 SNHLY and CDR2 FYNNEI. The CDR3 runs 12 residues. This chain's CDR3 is CASRGSSYEQYF. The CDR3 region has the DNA TGTGCCAGCAGGGGCAGCTCCTACGAGCAGTACTTC.

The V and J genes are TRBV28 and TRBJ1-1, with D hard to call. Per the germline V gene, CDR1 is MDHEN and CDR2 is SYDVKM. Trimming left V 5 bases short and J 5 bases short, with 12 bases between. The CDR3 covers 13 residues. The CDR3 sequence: CASSPAPRTEAFF. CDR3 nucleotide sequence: TGTGCCAGCAGTCCGGCCCCCAGGACTGAAGCTTTCTTT.

In DNA form, the CDR3 reads TGTGCCACCAGCAGAGATTATGACCCCCAGGGCTATGGCTACACCTTC. It yields the protein CATSRDYDPQGYGYTF. The chain recombines TRBV15 with TRBJ1-2; D might be TRBD1 (5 bases). CDR1 is LNHNV and CDR2 is YYDKDF in the germline V gene (reference sequence). With 0 bases removed from V and 4 bases from J, the gap between germline ends came to 15 bases. The CDR3 sequence is 16 residues long. Full variable domain (rest looked up from reference TRBV15 and TRBJ1-2): DAMVIQNPRYQVTQFGKPVTLSCSQTLNHNVMYWYQQKSSQAPKLLFHYYDKDFNNEADTPDNFQSRRPNTSFCFLDIRSPGLGDTAMYLCATSRDYDPQGYGYTFGSGTRLTVV.

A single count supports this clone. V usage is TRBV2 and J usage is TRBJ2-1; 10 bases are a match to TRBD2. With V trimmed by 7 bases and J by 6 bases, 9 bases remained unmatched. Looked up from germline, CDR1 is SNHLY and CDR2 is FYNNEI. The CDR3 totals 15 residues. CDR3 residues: CASKGLALALNEQFF. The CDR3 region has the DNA TGTGCCAGCAAGGGACTAGCGTTAGCCCTCAATGAGCAGTTCTTC.

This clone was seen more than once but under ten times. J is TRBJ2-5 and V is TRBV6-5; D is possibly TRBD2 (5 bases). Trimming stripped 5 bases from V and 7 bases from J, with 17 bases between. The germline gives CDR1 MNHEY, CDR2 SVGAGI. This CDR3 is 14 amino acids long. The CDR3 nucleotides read TGTGCCAGCAGTCCGCTTACCGTCGGGGTGACCCAGTACTTC. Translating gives CASSPLTVGVTQYF.

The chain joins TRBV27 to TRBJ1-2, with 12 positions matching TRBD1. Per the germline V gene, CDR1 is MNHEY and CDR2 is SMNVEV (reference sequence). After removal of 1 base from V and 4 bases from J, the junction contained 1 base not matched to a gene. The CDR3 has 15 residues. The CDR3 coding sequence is TGTGCCAGCAGTTTATTGGGACAGGGGGCCTATGGCTACACCTTC. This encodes CASSLLGQGAYGYTF.

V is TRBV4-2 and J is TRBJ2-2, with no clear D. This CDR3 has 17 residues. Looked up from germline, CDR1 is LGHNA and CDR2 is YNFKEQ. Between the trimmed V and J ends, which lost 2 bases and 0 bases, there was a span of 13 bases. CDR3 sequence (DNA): TGTGCCAGCAGCCAATCATCGTGGCAAACGAACACCGGGGAGCTGTTTTTT. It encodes CASSQSSWQTNTGELFF.

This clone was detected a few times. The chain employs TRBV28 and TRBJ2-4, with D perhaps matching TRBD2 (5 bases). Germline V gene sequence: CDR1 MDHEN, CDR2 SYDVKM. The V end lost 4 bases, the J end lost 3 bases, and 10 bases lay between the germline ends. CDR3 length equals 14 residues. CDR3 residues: CASSSPDYKNIQYF. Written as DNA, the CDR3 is TGTGCCAGCAGTTCCCCTGACTACAAAAACATTCAGTACTTC.